The TCR beta chain under discussion was sequenced for a study of Graves' ophthalmopathy and Graves' hyperthyroidism. The authors diagnosed from clinical symptoms, serum thyroxine, TRAb, thyroid ultrasound and orbital computed tomography. The PBMC fraction was derived from around 10 ml of fresh peripheral blood. CDR3 length: 15 residues. V dropped 0 bases and J dropped 4; count of bases not matched to a gene: 3. CDR1 and CDR2 (germline): PRHDT, FYEKMQ (reference sequence). RNA transcripts served as template for amplifying TCR beta CDR3 sequences. The library came from an HTBI-primed first-round RT-PCR and a second-round multiplex PCR. MiXCR, run by TCRdb on the multiplex PCR reads, gives a single entry per CDR3 protein. This table holds 650,000 to 900,000 distinct CDR3 sequences, around 40% found once.

This sequence joins TRBV13 and TRBJ1-1, with 9 bases matching TRBD1. The clonotype was recovered from an adult man with Graves' ophthalmopathy. Sequencing was done on a sample of peripheral blood. The CDR3 nucleotides read TGTGCCAGCAGCTTAGGAGACAGGGGGGTCACTGAAGCTTTCTTT. Translating gives CASSLGDRGVTEAFF.